This T cell receptor beta chain comes out of a study of blood T cell repertoires in COVID-19. The CDR3 contains 14 residues. V was clipped by 8 bases and J by 3 bases; unmatched bases: 8. Germline V gene data show CDR1 as MNHEY and CDR2 as SMNVEV (reference sequence). This table comes from immunoSEQ multiplex PCR, and its TCRdb copy is limited to in-frame clones, with some not included. The data hold some 70,000 clones, with 80% to 90% observed a single time. The sequenced material came from peripheral blood. The receptor comes from a man aged 45-60 years with active COVID-19. The rearrangement uses TRBV27 and TRBJ2-7, with TRBD1 matching over 9 bases. DNA for the CDR3: TGTGCCAGCCCGGACAGGGGAAAAATCTACGAGCAGTACTTC. It is translated as CASPDRGKIYEQYF.